Described below is a single TCR beta chain sequence and its context. This clonotype was counted ten times or more. Its specific antigen is unknown. Nothing much larger sits one base from this clone, and base qualities are not available. The entry originates in a study of identical twins (TCRdb year 2016). Concerning the study at large: To test whether fetal clonotypes persist, the study used deep sequencing on TCR alpha and beta repertoires from monozygotic twins, unrelated adults of various ages, and cord blood. To rule out contamination, replicate twin experiments were performed at different times with different library preparation protocols. What the study reported, not specific to this receptor: Because the same donors could not be followed over many years, the conclusions relied on cross-sectional statistical analysis. Abundant cord blood beta clonotypes carried fewer insertions; young adult naive repertoires showed a weaker similar trend, while memory repertoires showed none. In monozygotic twins, recombination models systematically underestimated out-of-frame TCR alpha sharing, but the models matched the sharing seen between unrelated individuals. Excess twin sharing in beta out-of-frame sequences was weaker because fewer shared sequences lowered the signal-to-noise ratio. Compared with coincidental sharing between unrelated individuals, out-of-frame TCR alpha sequences shared between twins showed an excess of sequences with low generation probability. Zero-insertion analyses could be partly confounded by invariant T cells such as MAIT and iNKT, although diverse VJ usage argued against such confounding for most clonotypes.

CDR1 is given as MNHEY and CDR2 as SMNVEV, both from the germline V gene (reference sequence). Inclusive of the bounding cysteine and phenylalanine, the CDR3 is 14 residues long. Just the 42-base CDR3 DNA is kept, in frame starting at base 1. V loses 4 bases, J loses 0 bases, and the germline ends lie 10 bases apart. The receptor library was made with 5' RACE. The data were produced on an Illumina HiSeq 2000. A universal primer binding site was introduced by template switching, and a unique molecular identifier was present in the final cDNA, enabling accurate counting of TCR cDNA molecules. Specific primers in the conserved constant-segment region were used to synthesize first-strand cDNA for TCR alpha and beta chains. To control for contamination, each cDNA library was double barcoded with a SMART-Mk sample barcode plus Illumina barcodes. TruSeq adapter sequences and Illumina sample barcodes were added in two successive PCR steps. The Illumina HiSeq platform was used with custom primers to sequence TCR alpha and beta cDNA libraries. The study's processing was this. MiGEC was used to process raw reads and extract unique molecular identifiers, and MiXCR was used to find CDR3 positions. Recombination models were inferred per individual with the repgenHMM and IGoR tools using an EM algorithm. Shared clonotype analysis was performed with the tcR package in R, normalizing sharing by the product of cloneset sizes. To study raw recombination free of thymic and clonal selection effects, out-of-frame nonproductive sequences were analyzed. The public reads were reanalyzed by TCRdb: fastp trimming at Q25, MiXCR alignment, in-frame beta chains only. Each CDR3 protein gets just one entry, which takes the most common genes and DNA from the rows behind it. The V and J calls follow TCRdb's processing rather than the paper's. The sample table holds 310,000 or so distinct CDR3 sequences, of which around 8.8% were seen once. 2% to 2.5% of the sample lies in the top ten.

All donors were healthy Caucasians. Three pairs of female monozygotic twins, all aged 18 to 29 years, were included in the twin cohort. Miltenyi CD45RO+ enrichment and human naive T-cell isolation kits were used to isolate memory (CD45RO+) and naive T cells from PBMC. This sample was shared with a second study, whose subject was yellow fever vaccine responses in identical twins. In that second paper, the authors write: According to the authors, the vaccine-induced T cell response in identical twins seemed to be partly convergent and partly specific to each individual. In identical twins, the study followed T cell clones that responded to the vaccine with precision.

Sequencing used memory (CD45RO+) T cells sorted from blood. Sample cell subset or site, as interpreted from the label and publication: CD45RO+ enriched T cells. The clonotype was recovered from a woman aged 18-29 years in good health. This chain joins TRBV27 to TRBJ2-7, with no reliable assignment of the D segment. The CDR3 amino acid sequence is: CASSYGQNSYEQYF. Read as DNA, the sequence is TGTGCCAGCAGTTATGGGCAGAACTCCTACGAGCAGTACTTC.